The 24 T cell receptor beta chains below were found in one sample sequenced in a study of T cells in localized non-small cell lung cancer. The table came from immunoSEQ multiplex PCR; TCRdb's copy has only in-frame clones and leaves some out. The sample gives roughly 66,000 clones, about nine tenths of which show up once; nearly 2% is in the top ten. The starting material was peripheral blood, obtained before any cancer treatment. The source is a woman between 40 and 69 years old with stage I lung adenocarcinoma.

V usage is TRBV15 and J usage is TRBJ1-2, with D possibly matching TRBD1 (5 bases). The germline V and J ends were trimmed by 0 bases and 7 bases, with 15 bases remaining between them. The CDR3 spans 15 residues. From germline, CDR1 is LNHNV and CDR2 YYDKDF (reference sequence). The CDR3 DNA sequence: TGTGCCACCAGCAGAGATCTAAGCAGGGCTGCTGGCTACACCTTC. This encodes CATSRDLSRAAGYTF.

This clone occurred once. The chain recombines TRBV6-6 with TRBJ2-1; possible D gene TRBD2, 6 bases. Trimming pared 6 bases from V and 0 bases from J, leaving 9 bases between. Germline CDR1 is MNHNY and CDR2 is SVGAGI (reference sequence). This CDR3 spans 14 amino acids. The CDR3 here is CASRAGSSYNEQFF. The CDR3 DNA reads as TGTGCCAGCAGGGCGGGGAGCTCCTACAATGAGCAGTTCTTC.

The chain joins TRBV18 to TRBJ1-5; TRBD1 might be the D (6 bases). V lost 4 bases and J 6 bases, leaving 16 bases between the germline ends. This CDR3 is 15 amino acids long. CDR1 KGHSH and CDR2 LQKENI come from the germline V gene. In DNA form, the CDR3 reads TGTGCCAGCTCACGTACGGAACAGGGTTCTCAGCCCCAGCATTTT. Translating gives CASSRTEQGSQPQHF.

The CDR3 DNA sequence: TGCGCCAGCAGCTTTTGGACTAGCGGGGGACGTAATGAGCAGTTCTTC. Residues: CASSFWTSGGRNEQFF. The V gene is TRBV5-1, the J gene TRBJ2-1; TRBD2 matches 13 bases. Per germline, CDR1 SGHRS and CDR2 YFSETQ. V shed 2 bases, J shed 7 bases, and the junction held 6 bases outside the gene matches. The length of the CDR3 is 16 residues.

The chain links TRBV10-1 to TRBJ2-3; a weak D match, TRBD2 (7 bases). V lost 8 bases and J 6 bases, leaving 27 bases between the germline ends. The CDR3 runs 17 residues. Germline CDR1 WNHNN, CDR2 SYGVQD (reference sequence). CDR3 DNA: TGCGCCAGCTCACCGGGGGGATACTTAACAGGGATGGATACGCAGTATTTT. This translates into CASSPGGYLTGMDTQYF.

V is TRBV7-2 and J is TRBJ2-1, with 7 bases identical to TRBD1. Looked up from germline, CDR1 is SGHTA and CDR2 is FQGNSA. The CDR3 is 15 residues long. The V and J ends lost 2 bases and 6 bases, in that order; junction bases with no gene match: 7. The CDR3 loop is CASSLQGGQGNEQFF. CDR3 nucleotides: TGTGCCAGCAGCTTACAAGGGGGCCAGGGCAATGAGCAGTTCTTC.

This clone turned up a few times. The chain employs TRBV5-4 and TRBJ1-1; no clear D. The CDR3 has 14 residues. CDR1 and CDR2 from the germline V gene are SGHNT and YYREEE (reference sequence). V lost 3 bases to trimming and J lost 3 bases, with 12 bases between them. CDR3 sequence reads: CASSSLLEDTEAFF. CDR3 DNA sequence: TGTGCCAGCAGCTCCCTACTCGAGGACACTGAAGCTTTCTTT. Full variable domain (remainder filled in from reference TRBV5-4 and TRBJ1-1): ETGVTQSPTHLIKTRGQQVTLRCSSQSGHNTVSWYQQALGQGPQFIFQYYREEENGRGNFPPRFSGLQFPNYSSELNVNALELDDSALYLCASSSLLEDTEAFFGQGTRLTVV.

The V call is TRBV28, the J call TRBJ1-1; D is undetermined. CDR3 length: 13 residues. The V end lost 6 bases, the J end lost 1 base, and 9 bases lay between the germline ends. Germline lookup yields CDR1 MDHEN and CDR2 SYDVKM. Written as DNA, the CDR3 is TGTGCCAGCAGACCTTACAGGAACACTGAAGCTTTCTTT. Its translation: CASRPYRNTEAFF.

The J gene is TRBJ2-7, the V gene TRBV28; 8 bases agree with TRBD1. The CDR3 spans 14 residues. Germline V gene sequence: CDR1 MDHEN, CDR2 SYDVKM. V shed 4 bases and J 5 bases; nucleotides not matched to a gene: 7. For the CDR3, the DNA is TGTGCCAGCAGTTATGCAGGGGGCGGACACGAGCAGTACTTC. Its protein is CASSYAGGGHEQYF.

V usage is TRBV10-3 and J usage is TRBJ1-1; D uncertain. The length of the CDR3 is 13 residues. Between the trimmed V and J ends, which lost 3 bases and 7 bases, there was a span of 12 bases. CDR1 and CDR2 (germline): ENHRY, SYGVKD. Written as DNA, the CDR3 is TGTGCCATCAGTGACGGGCAGTTAGATGAAGCTTTCTTT. Its protein product is CAISDGQLDEAFF.

The table lists this clone with a count of one. The chain recombines TRBV4-3 with TRBJ2-3; D remains ambiguous. Germline V gives CDR1 LGHNA, CDR2 YSLEER. This CDR3 is 17 amino acids long. Trimming took 3 bases from V and 5 from J, leaving 21 bases between them. CDR3 protein: CASSQGSSQWVGDTQYF. The CDR3 region has the DNA TGCGCCAGCAGCCAGGGTTCCTCGCAGTGGGTGGGAGATACGCAGTATTTT.

This clone occurred a few times. CDR3 nucleotides: TGCAGCGTTGAACCCGGGACAGGGACAGATACGCAGTATTTT. This encodes CSVEPGTGTDTQYF. The chain combines TRBV29-1 with TRBJ2-3, with 9 bases matching TRBD1. The CDR3 length is 14 residues. J gave up 3 bases and V 2 bases, and 3 bases lay outside the gene matches. Per germline, CDR1 SQVTM and CDR2 ANQGSEA.

On this clone itself: Other DNA sequences of this sample code for an identical CDR3. The rearrangement links TRBV19 to TRBJ1-5, with a tentative D call TRBD1 (5 bases). The CDR3 runs to 13 residues. The V gene lost 4 bases and the J gene lost 3 bases, with 7 bases spanning the gap. Looked up from germline, CDR1 is LNHDA and CDR2 is SQIVND (reference sequence). CDR3 coding DNA: TGTGCCAGTAGTACAGGGTTCAATCAGCCCCAGCATTTT. Translated, it gives CASSTGFNQPQHF.

This sequence joins TRBV30 and TRBJ2-6; possible D gene TRBD2, 5 bases. CDR1 and CDR2 (germline): GTSNPN, SVGIG (reference sequence). V was shortened by 2 bases and J by 0 bases, with 8 bases between the two germline ends. The CDR3 has 15 amino acids. The CDR3 DNA follows: TGTGCCTGGAGTACGGGAAGCTCTGGGGCCAACGTCCTGACTTTC. It is translated as CAWSTGSSGANVLTF. Using reference TRBV30 and TRBJ2-6 for the parts outside the CDR3, the full variable domain is SQTIHQWPATLVQPVGSPLSLECTVEGTSNPNLYWYRQAAGRGLQLLFYSVGIGQISSEVPQNLSASRPQDRQFILSSKKLLLSDSGFYLCAWSTGSSGANVLTFGAGSRLTVL.

The genes are TRBV13 and TRBJ1-3; D is uncertain. CDR3 length: 14 amino acids. Germline V gene data show CDR1 as PRHDT and CDR2 as FYEKMQ (reference sequence). The ends were cut back, 8 bases at V and 0 bases at J, with 11 bases in the middle. For the CDR3, the DNA is TGTGCCAGCTCAAAGGAGGGCTCTGGAAACACCATATATTTT. This codes for CASSKEGSGNTIYF.

The chain combines TRBV4-3 with TRBJ1-1; D is ambiguous. Trimming took 4 bases from V and 2 from J, leaving 8 bases between them. This CDR3 comprises 13 residues. The germline CDR1 and CDR2 sequences are LGHNA and YSLEER. The CDR3 DNA sequence: TGCGCCAGCAGCCGAGGATCCAACACTGAAGCTTTCTTT. Its protein product is CASSRGSNTEAFF.

This clone was picked up one time. The V gene is TRBV25-1, the J gene TRBJ1-3; TRBD1 is a possible D gene (5 bases). Germline CDR1 MGHDK, CDR2 SYGVNS. CDR3 length equals 14 residues. Trimming stripped 1 base from V and 4 bases from J, with 8 bases between. The CDR3 nucleotides are TGTGCCAGCAGTGAATTGGGGGGGGGAAACACCATATATTTT. Residues: CASSELGGGNTIYF.

This chain connects TRBV27 to TRBJ2-1, with 11 bases fitting TRBD2. The junction had 7 bases not matched to a gene; V was cut back by 5 bases and J by 7 bases. This CDR3 has 15 amino acids. Germline V lookup: CDR1 MNHEY, CDR2 SMNVEV (reference sequence). Written as DNA, the CDR3 is TGTGCCAGCAGTCCTTCTAGCGGGAGGAATAATGAGCAGTTCTTC. Its protein is CASSPSSGRNNEQFF.

The chain joins TRBV5-1 to TRBJ1-3; D gene unclear. Germline CDR1 and CDR2: SGHRS and YFSETQ. The CDR3 has 13 residues. V was pared by 3 bases and J by 0 bases, with 4 bases between. CDR3 nucleotides: TGCGCCAGCAGCTCTGCCTCTGGAAACACCATATATTTT. Translation gives CASSSASGNTIYF.

The rearrangement links TRBV6-5 to TRBJ2-1; 8 bases are shared with TRBD2. V dropped 7 bases and J dropped 2; count of bases not matched to a gene: 7. Per the germline V gene, CDR1 is MNHEY and CDR2 is SVGAGI. The CDR3 extends over 15 amino acids. This CDR3 is CASTPGGATYNEQFF. The DNA for the CDR3 is TGTGCCAGCACCCCCGGGGGGGCGACCTACAATGAGCAGTTCTTC.

This clone showed up just once. The chain employs TRBV2 and TRBJ1-5, with D possibly being TRBD1 (5 bases). CDR1 and CDR2 from the germline V gene are SNHLY and FYNNEI. V lost 3 bases and J 0 bases, leaving 9 bases between the germline ends. The CDR3 spans 15 residues. The CDR3 sequence is CASSEQGDSNQPQHF. DNA of the CDR3: TGTGCCAGCAGTGAGCAAGGGGATAGCAATCAGCCCCAGCATTTT.

The CDR3 sequence is CASSVAAGSYNEQFF. CDR3 in DNA: TGTGCCAGCAGCGTAGCGGCAGGCTCCTACAATGAGCAGTTCTTC. The chain employs TRBV9 and TRBJ2-1; D is unclear. V lost 0 bases and J 0 bases, leaving 7 bases between the germline ends. There are 15 residues in the CDR3. Germline loops: CDR1 SGDLS, CDR2 YYNGEE.

This chain connects TRBV2 to TRBJ1-1, with no clear D. Germline V gives CDR1 SNHLY, CDR2 FYNNEI. The CDR3 contains 15 residues. V was cut by 6 bases and J by 0 bases, with 14 bases left in between. The CDR3 coding sequence is TGTGCCAGCAGGCAGCCCGGAGGCCTGAACACTGAAGCTTTCTTT. Translated: CASRQPGGLNTEAFF.

The chain combines TRBV7-8 with TRBJ2-2; no clear D. The germline V and J ends were trimmed by 1 base and 3 bases, with 6 bases remaining between them. The germline gives CDR1 SGHVS, CDR2 FQNEAQ. The CDR3 spans 14 residues. CDR3 sequence: CASSLVGDTGELFF. DNA for the CDR3: TGTGCCAGCAGCTTAGTTGGCGACACCGGGGAGCTGTTTTTT.